This T cell receptor beta chain was sequenced for a study of CD8 T cells in Susac syndrome. This clonotype was counted between two and nine times. RNA, at about 0.45 to 1 ug, was reverse transcribed with random hexamers. MiXCR, applied by TCRdb to the immunoSEQ multiplex PCR reads, yields one record per CDR3 protein. This sample carries 150,000 to 200,000 distinct CDR3 sequences, about 93% of them seen once, and the ten largest clones take 0.1% to 0.12%. The CDR3 has 13 amino acids. Per germline, CDR1 LNHNV and CDR2 YYDKDF (reference sequence). The V and J ends lost 4 bases and 8 bases respectively, with 9 bases between them.

The sequencing input was CD4+ T cells from PBMCs. The V gene is TRBV15, the J gene TRBJ1-6; the D is unclear. The clonotype was recovered from a human donor in good health. The DNA for the CDR3 is TGTGCCACCAGCACACGATCAGATTCACCCCTCCACTTT. This translates into CATSTRSDSPLHF.